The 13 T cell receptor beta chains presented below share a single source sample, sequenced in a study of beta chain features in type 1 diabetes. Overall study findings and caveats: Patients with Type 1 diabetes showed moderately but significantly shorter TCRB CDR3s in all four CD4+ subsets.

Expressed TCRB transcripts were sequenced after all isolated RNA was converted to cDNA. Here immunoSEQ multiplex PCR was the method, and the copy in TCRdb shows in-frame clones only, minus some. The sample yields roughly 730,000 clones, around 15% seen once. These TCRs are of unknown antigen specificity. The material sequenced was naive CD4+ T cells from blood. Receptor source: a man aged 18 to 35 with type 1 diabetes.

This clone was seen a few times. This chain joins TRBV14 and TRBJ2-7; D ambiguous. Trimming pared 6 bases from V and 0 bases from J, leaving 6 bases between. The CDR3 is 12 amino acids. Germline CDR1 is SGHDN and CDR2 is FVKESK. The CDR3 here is CASSRNSYEQYF. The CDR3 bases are TGTGCCAGCAGTCGCAACTCCTACGAGCAGTACTTC.

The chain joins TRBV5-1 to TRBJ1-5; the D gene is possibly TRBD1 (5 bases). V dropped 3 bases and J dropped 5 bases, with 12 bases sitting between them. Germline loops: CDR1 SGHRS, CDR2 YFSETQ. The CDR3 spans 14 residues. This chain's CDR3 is CASSYEGADQPQHF. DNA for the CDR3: TGCGCCAGCAGCTACGAAGGGGCCGATCAGCCCCAGCATTTT.

The CDR3 reads CASSLAGNEKLFF. CDR3 DNA sequence: TGTGCCAGCAGCTTGGCAGGAAATGAAAAACTGTTTTTT. This chain connects TRBV5-6 to TRBJ1-4; D is ambiguous. The CDR3 sequence is 13 residues long. V was pared by 0 bases and J by 5 bases, with 5 bases between. CDR1 SGHDT and CDR2 YYEEEE come from the germline V gene.

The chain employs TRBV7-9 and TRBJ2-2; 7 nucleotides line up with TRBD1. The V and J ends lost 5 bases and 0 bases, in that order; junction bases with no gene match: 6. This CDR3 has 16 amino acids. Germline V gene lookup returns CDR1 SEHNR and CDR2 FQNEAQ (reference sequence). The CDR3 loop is CASSPLDRPNTGELFF. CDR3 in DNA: TGTGCCAGCAGCCCACTGGACAGGCCGAACACCGGGGAGCTGTTTTTT.

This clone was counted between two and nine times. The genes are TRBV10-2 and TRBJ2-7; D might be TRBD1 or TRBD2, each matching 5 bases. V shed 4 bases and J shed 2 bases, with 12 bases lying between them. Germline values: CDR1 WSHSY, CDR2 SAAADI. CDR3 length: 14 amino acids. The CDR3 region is CASSADLGAYEQYF. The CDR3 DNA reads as TGCGCCAGCAGTGCCGACTTGGGGGCCTACGAGCAGTACTTC.

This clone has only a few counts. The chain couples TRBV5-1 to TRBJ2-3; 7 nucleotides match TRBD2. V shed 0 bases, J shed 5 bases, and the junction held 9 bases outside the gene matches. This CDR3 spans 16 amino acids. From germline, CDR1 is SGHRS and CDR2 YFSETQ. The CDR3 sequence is CASSLVGTSGVDTQYF. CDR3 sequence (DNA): TGCGCCAGCAGCTTGGTGGGGACCAGCGGGGTAGATACGCAGTATTTT.

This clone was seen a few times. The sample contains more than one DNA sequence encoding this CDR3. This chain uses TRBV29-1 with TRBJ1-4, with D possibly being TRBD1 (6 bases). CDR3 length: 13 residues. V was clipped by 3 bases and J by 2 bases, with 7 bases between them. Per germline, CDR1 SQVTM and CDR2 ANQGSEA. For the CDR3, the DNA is TGCAGCGTTGACGGGGGCACTAATGAAAAACTGTTTTTT. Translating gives CSVDGGTNEKLFF.

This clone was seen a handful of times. The CDR3 is CASSQDPGQPGRREQYF. Here the CDR3 DNA reads TGCGCCAGCAGCCAAGATCCCGGACAACCTGGACGACGCGAGCAGTACTTC. The J gene is TRBJ2-7, the V gene TRBV4-1, with D tentatively TRBD1 (5 bases). V lost 0 bases, J lost 6 bases, and 21 bases lay in between. CDR1 MGHRA and CDR2 YSYEKL come from the germline V gene. The CDR3 is 17 residues long.

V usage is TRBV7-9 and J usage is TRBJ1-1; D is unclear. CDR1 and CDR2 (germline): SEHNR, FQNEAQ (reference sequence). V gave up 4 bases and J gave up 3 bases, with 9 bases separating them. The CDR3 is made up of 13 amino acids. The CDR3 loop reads CASSSPTDTEAFF. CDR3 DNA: TGTGCCAGCAGCTCTCCGACGGACACTGAAGCTTTCTTT.

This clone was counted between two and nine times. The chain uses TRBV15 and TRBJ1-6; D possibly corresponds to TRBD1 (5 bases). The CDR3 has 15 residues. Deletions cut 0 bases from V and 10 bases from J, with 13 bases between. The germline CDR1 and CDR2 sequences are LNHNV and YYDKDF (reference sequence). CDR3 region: CATSRDRGVWSPLHF. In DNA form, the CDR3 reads TGTGCCACCAGCAGAGATCGGGGGGTTTGGTCACCCCTCCACTTT.

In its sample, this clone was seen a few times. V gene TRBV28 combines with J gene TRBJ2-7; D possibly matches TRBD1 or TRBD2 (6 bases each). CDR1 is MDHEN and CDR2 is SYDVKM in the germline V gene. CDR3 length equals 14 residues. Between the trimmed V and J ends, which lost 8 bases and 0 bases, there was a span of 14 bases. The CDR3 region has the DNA TGTGCCAGCCGCGGGACATATCTCTCCTACGAGCAGTACTTC. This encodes CASRGTYLSYEQYF.

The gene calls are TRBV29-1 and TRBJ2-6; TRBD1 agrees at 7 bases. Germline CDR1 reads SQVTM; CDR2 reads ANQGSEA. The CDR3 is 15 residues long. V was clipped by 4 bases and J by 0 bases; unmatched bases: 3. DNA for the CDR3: TGCAGCGTTGCGGGACAGAGCTCTGGGGCCAACGTCCTGACTTTC. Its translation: CSVAGQSSGANVLTF.

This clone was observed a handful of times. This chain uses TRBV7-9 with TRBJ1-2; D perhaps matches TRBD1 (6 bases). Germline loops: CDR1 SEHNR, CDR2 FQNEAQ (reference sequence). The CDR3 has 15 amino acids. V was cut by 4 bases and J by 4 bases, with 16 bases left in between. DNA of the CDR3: TGTGCCAGCAGCTACCGAGGACAGCCCTTCTATGGCTACACCTTC. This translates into CASSYRGQPFYGYTF.